Included here is one TCR beta chain sequence, with context. This sample was included in a study of blood T cell repertoires in COVID-19. About the study: Material from acute and convalescent COVID-19 was sourced from the United States, Italy and Spain. The cDNA or gDNA used as material had been derived from T cells, B-cell-depleted T cells, or PBMCs.

The CDR3 totals 14 residues. V was clipped by 4 bases and J by 9 bases; unmatched bases: 8. Germline loops: CDR1 SGHTA, CDR2 FQGNSA. Original processing notes: Reference gene primers were amplified, and this amplification served to estimate nucleated cell counts. This table comes from immunoSEQ multiplex PCR, and its TCRdb copy is limited to in-frame clones, with some not included. V, J and clone size are those of that table, while D and trimming were read from the DNA. The sample includes 150,000 to 250,000 clones, around 80% of them seen just once. The J gene is TRBJ2-1, the V gene TRBV7-2; 8 bases line up with TRBD2. Sequenced material: peripheral blood. The clonotype comes from a human donor with acute or convalescent COVID-19. The donor label of this sample is uncertain. This CDR3 is CASSSGLAVPEQFF. CDR3 nucleotides: TGTGCCAGCAGCTCAGGACTAGCCGTACCTGAGCAGTTCTTC.